These 31 T cell receptor beta chains originate from one sample sequenced in a study of blood T cell repertoires in COVID-19. Measured with immunoSEQ multiplex PCR; TCRdb has only the in-frame clones, and not every one. Here the sample spans 55,000 to 80,000 clones, around nine tenths being singletons. The sequenced sample consisted of peripheral blood. Source of these receptors: a man in his 70s with acute or convalescent COVID-19.

Points on this clone: Other DNA sequences from this sample encode an identical CDR3 as well. The V and J genes are TRBV6-6 and TRBJ1-3; D gene unclear. V lost 2 bases and J 0 bases, leaving 5 bases between the germline ends. The CDR3 has 14 residues. Germline V CDR1 and CDR2: MNHNY, SVGAGI (reference sequence). CDR3 sequence: CASSYEGSGNTIYF. The CDR3 DNA is TGTGCCAGCAGTTACGAGGGCTCTGGAAACACCATATATTTT.

The V gene is TRBV5-4, the J gene TRBJ2-5; maybe TRBD1 (5 bases). The CDR3 extends over 13 amino acids. Trimming stripped 4 bases from V and 1 base from J, with 8 bases between. The germline CDR1 and CDR2 sequences are SGHNT and YYREEE (reference sequence). The CDR3 sequence: CASSRTIQETQYF. CDR3 coding DNA: TGTGCCAGCAGCCGGACAATCCAAGAGACCCAGTACTTC.

This clone showed up just a few times. The chain couples TRBV7-9 to TRBJ2-5; TRBD1 aligns across 7 bases. Germline V CDR1 and CDR2: SEHNR, FQNEAQ (reference sequence). Germline trimming cut 5 bases from V and 5 bases from J; bases unmatched to any gene: 5. The CDR3 consists of 13 residues. CDR3 sequence: CASSPGQMETQYF. DNA for the CDR3: TGTGCCAGCAGCCCGGGACAGATGGAGACCCAGTACTTC. Combining the CDR3 with reference TRBV7-9 and TRBJ2-5 gives the whole variable domain DTGVSQNPRHKITKRGQNVTFRCDPISEHNRLYWYRQTLGQGPEFLTYFQNEAQLEKSRLLSDRFSAERPKGSFSTLEIQRTEQGDSAMYLCASSPGQMETQYFGPGTRLLVL.

This clone was observed once. This CDR3 is CASSYSFRELQPQHF. In DNA form, the CDR3 reads TGTGCCAGCAGCTACAGCTTCAGGGAACTTCAGCCCCAGCATTTT. The chain combines TRBV6-5 with TRBJ1-5, with D maybe TRBD1 (5 bases). CDR3 length: 15 residues. Germline-derived CDR1 and CDR2 are MNHEY and SVGAGI. V was cut by 6 bases and J by 6 bases, with 18 bases left in between.

V usage is TRBV2 and J usage is TRBJ1-6; no reliable D call. Trimming took off 5 bases at V and 8 bases at J, with 10 bases between the two ends. The V gene's germline CDR1 is SNHLY and CDR2 FYNNEI. The CDR3 consists of 13 residues. In nucleotides, the CDR3 is TGTGCCAGCAGTACTGACGGGGATTCACCCCTCCACTTT. Translated: CASSTDGDSPLHF.

The sample holds a few counts of this clone. The rearrangement uses TRBV5-1 and TRBJ2-1; maybe TRBD2 (5 bases). The V and J ends lost 2 bases and 10 bases respectively, with 19 bases between them. The CDR3 consists of 15 residues. Germline loops: CDR1 SGHRS, CDR2 YFSETQ. In DNA, the CDR3 is TGCGCCAGCAGCTTACTTCATGGAGGAGAAGCCGAGCAGTTCTTC. This codes for CASSLLHGGEAEQFF.

V usage is TRBV30 and J usage is TRBJ1-4, with a weak D call TRBD1 (5 bases). Between the trimmed V and J ends, which lost 2 bases and 12 bases, there was a span of 22 bases. This CDR3 is built from 15 residues. CDR1 is GTSNPN, CDR2 SVGIG, per germline (reference sequence). DNA of the CDR3: TGTGCCTGGAGTCTACAGTTGGGCCTGCGGGGACAACTGTTTTTT. It specifies CAWSLQLGLRGQLFF. The variable domain in full, with the rest retrieved from reference TRBV30 and TRBJ1-4, is SQTIHQWPATLVQPVGSPLSLECTVEGTSNPNLYWYRQAAGRGLQLLFYSVGIGQISSEVPQNLSASRPQDRQFILSSKKLLLSDSGFYLCAWSLQLGLRGQLFFGSGTQLSVL.

The rearrangement links TRBV5-1 to TRBJ2-1; 10 bases align to TRBD2. The length of the CDR3 is 16 residues. V shed 1 base and J 7 bases; nucleotides not matched to a gene: 8. The germline gives CDR1 SGHRS, CDR2 YFSETQ. CDR3 in amino acids: CASSLLASGSGNEQFF. CDR3 nucleotide sequence: TGCGCCAGCAGCTTGTTGGCTAGCGGGAGCGGTAATGAGCAGTTCTTC.

The V call is TRBV6-5, the J call TRBJ1-6; D not certain. The germline gives CDR1 MNHEY, CDR2 SVGAGI. The CDR3 covers 13 residues. Trimming shortened V by 3 bases and J by 7 bases, and 7 bases separated the two germline ends. CDR3 nucleotides: TGTGCCAGCAGTTATAGTTGGAATTCACCCCTCCACTTT. Its protein product is CASSYSWNSPLHF.

The chain is built from TRBV9 and TRBJ1-3; possibly TRBD1 for D (6 bases). The V end was cut by 3 bases, the J end by 0 bases, with 10 bases between. The CDR3 is 15 residues long. The germline V gene encodes CDR1 SGDLS and CDR2 YYNGEE. The CDR3: CASSAGTISGNTIYF. The CDR3 DNA reads as TGTGCCAGCAGCGCAGGGACAATCTCTGGAAACACCATATATTTT. Full variable domain (outside the CDR3, taken from reference TRBV9 and TRBJ1-3): DSGVTQTPKHLITATGQRVTLRCSPRSGDLSVYWYQQSLDQGLQFLIQYYNGEERAKGNILERFSAQQFPDLHSELNLSSLELGDSALYFCASSAGTISGNTIYFGEGSWLTVV.

This clone was detected once. The chain is built from TRBV24-1 and TRBJ2-2; 7 bases align to TRBD1. V shed 9 bases and J 6 bases; nucleotides not matched to a gene: 6. The germline CDR1 and CDR2 sequences are KGHDR and SFDVKD. The CDR3 is 13 residues long. CDR3 residues: CATQGVLAGELFF. The CDR3 DNA is TGTGCCACCCAGGGGGTTTTGGCCGGGGAGCTGTTTTTT.

The V call is TRBV5-4, the J call TRBJ2-3, with a tentative D call TRBD2 (5 bases). Germline loops: CDR1 SGHNT, CDR2 YYREEE (reference sequence). This CDR3 is 16 amino acids long. Trimming took 0 bases from V and 0 from J, leaving 11 bases between them. The CDR3 DNA is TGTGCCAGCAGCTTGGCGGTAGCGTATAGCACAGATACGCAGTATTTT. Protein: CASSLAVAYSTDTQYF.

V usage is TRBV30 and J usage is TRBJ1-2; TRBD1 is a possible D gene (6 bases). This CDR3 has 13 amino acids. The germline CDR1 and CDR2 sequences are GTSNPN and SVGIG (reference sequence). Trimming took 7 bases from V and 1 from J, leaving 13 bases between them. CDR3: CASGTDSNYGYTF. The CDR3 DNA reads as TGTGCCTCCGGAACGGACAGTAACTATGGCTACACCTTC.

The rearrangement uses TRBV2 and TRBJ1-4; a weak D match, TRBD1 (5 bases). The CDR3 contains 14 residues. CDR1 and CDR2 from the germline V gene are SNHLY and FYNNEI. V lost 6 bases to trimming and J lost 11 bases, with 19 bases between them. Here the CDR3 DNA reads TGTGCCAGCAGAAAAACGGGGGGTTTCGATAAACTGTTTTTT. Translating it yields CASRKTGGFDKLFF.

The V call is TRBV5-4, the J call TRBJ2-2; TRBD2 matches at 8 bases. With 2 bases clipped from V and 1 base from J, the junction kept 1 base outside the gene matches. The CDR3 has 15 residues. Germline V gene data show CDR1 as SGHNT and CDR2 as YYREEE (reference sequence). The CDR3 loop reads CASSFSGGNTGELFF. CDR3 in DNA: TGTGCCAGCAGCTTCAGCGGGGGGAACACCGGGGAGCTGTTTTTT.

The chain combines TRBV6-5 with TRBJ1-5; D not certain. Between the trimmed V and J ends, which lost 6 bases and 5 bases, there was a span of 17 bases. The CDR3 length is 15 residues. Germline CDR1 and CDR2: MNHEY and SVGAGI. The CDR3 here is CASSADGDGYQPQHF. In DNA, the CDR3 is TGTGCCAGCAGCGCCGACGGAGATGGGTATCAGCCCCAGCATTTT.

The chain employs TRBV9 and TRBJ1-3, with D unresolved. The CDR3 length is 15 residues. From germline, CDR1 is SGDLS and CDR2 YYNGEE. Trimming took 0 bases from V and 2 from J, leaving 9 bases between them. The CDR3 sequence is CASSVGLEAGNTIYF. CDR3 coding DNA: TGTGCCAGCAGCGTAGGGTTAGAGGCTGGAAACACCATATATTTT. The complete variable domain, with remaining parts taken from reference TRBV9 and TRBJ1-3, reads DSGVTQTPKHLITATGQRVTLRCSPRSGDLSVYWYQQSLDQGLQFLIQYYNGEERAKGNILERFSAQQFPDLHSELNLSSLELGDSALYFCASSVGLEAGNTIYFGEGSWLTVV.

This clone occurred once. The chain is built from TRBV19 and TRBJ1-2, with D uncertain. The V gene lost 5 bases and the J gene lost 3 bases, with 4 bases spanning the gap. CDR3 size: 11 residues. Germline V gives CDR1 LNHDA, CDR2 SQIVND (reference sequence). CDR3 nucleotides: TGTGCCAGTAGTTCCGACTATGGCTACACCTTC. Protein: CASSSDYGYTF.

The chain is built from TRBV7-8 and TRBJ2-2, with TRBD2 as a possible D gene (5 bases). The CDR3 has 18 amino acids. Trimming removed 1 base at V and 1 base at J, with 16 bases between. Germline V CDR1 and CDR2: SGHVS, FQNEAQ. CDR3 DNA: TGTGCCAGCAGCTTAGAGTTCGGCTCCGGAGGGAACACCGGGGAGCTGTTTTTT. Its protein is CASSLEFGSGGNTGELFF. The full variable domain, its missing parts supplied by reference TRBV7-8 and TRBJ2-2, is GAGVSQSPRYKVAKRGQDVALRCDPISGHVSLFWYQQALGQGPEFLTYFQNEAQLDKSGLPSDRFFAERPEGSVSTLKIQRTQQEDSAVYLCASSLEFGSGGNTGELFFGEGSRLTVL.

The V call is TRBV3-1 (or the pseudogene TRBV3-2), the J call TRBJ2-1; D call uncertain. The CDR3 is 11 amino acids. Germline assignment: CDR1 LGHDT and CDR2 YNNKEL (reference sequence). V was trimmed by 1 base and J by 7 bases, leaving 2 bases between them. CDR3 in amino acids: CASSQANEQFF. As DNA, the CDR3 is TGTGCCAGCAGCCAAGCTAATGAGCAGTTCTTC.

The V gene is TRBV6-6, the J gene TRBJ2-3, with a weak D call TRBD1 (5 bases). CDR1 MNHNY and CDR2 SVGAGI come from the germline V gene (reference sequence). V was trimmed by 8 bases and J by 0 bases, leaving 6 bases between them. This CDR3 region has 12 residues. CDR3 sequence: CASGASTDTQYF. CDR3 in DNA: TGTGCCAGCGGGGCCAGCACAGATACGCAGTATTTT.

The CDR3 spells CASSVVSATGTYEQYF. The CDR3 nucleotides are TGTGCCAGCAGCGTAGTATCGGCTACAGGGACCTACGAGCAGTACTTC. V usage is TRBV9 and J usage is TRBJ2-7; possibly TRBD1 for D (6 bases). The CDR3 runs to 16 residues. Germline V gives CDR1 SGDLS, CDR2 YYNGEE. The V gene lost 0 bases and the J gene lost 2 bases, with 15 bases spanning the gap. Full variable domain (missing parts from reference TRBV9 and TRBJ2-7): DSGVTQTPKHLITATGQRVTLRCSPRSGDLSVYWYQQSLDQGLQFLIQYYNGEERAKGNILERFSAQQFPDLHSELNLSSLELGDSALYFCASSVVSATGTYEQYFGPGTRLTVT.

This clone showed up just once. The gene calls are TRBV30 and TRBJ2-7; TRBD2 agrees at 14 bases. The length of the CDR3 is 17 residues. J was trimmed by 2 bases and V by 3 bases; bases with no gene match: 9. Per germline, CDR1 GTSNPN and CDR2 SVGIG (reference sequence). CDR3 sequence (DNA): TGTGCCTGGAGCGCAGGCTTGACTAGCGGGGGGGCCTACGAGCAGTACTTC. Translated: CAWSAGLTSGGAYEQYF. The whole variable domain, filled in from reference TRBV30 and TRBJ2-7, reads SQTIHQWPATLVQPVGSPLSLECTVEGTSNPNLYWYRQAAGRGLQLLFYSVGIGQISSEVPQNLSASRPQDRQFILSSKKLLLSDSGFYLCAWSAGLTSGGAYEQYFGPGTRLTVT.

The V gene is TRBV7-8, the J gene TRBJ1-5; a weak D match, TRBD1 (6 bases). The CDR3 extends over 14 amino acids. Germline loops: CDR1 SGHVS, CDR2 FQNEAQ. V lost 6 bases, J lost 3 bases, and 12 bases lay in between. The CDR3 loop is CASRLDRYNQPQHF. Written as DNA, the CDR3 is TGTGCCAGCAGACTTGACAGGTACAATCAGCCCCAGCATTTT.

V usage is TRBV28 and J usage is TRBJ2-7, with D possibly being TRBD1 (6 bases). The CDR3 is 15 amino acids. Trimming pared 0 bases from V and 0 bases from J, leaving 9 bases between. From germline, CDR1 is MDHEN and CDR2 SYDVKM. Here the CDR3 DNA reads TGTGCCAGCAGTTTATGGGTAGGGGGCTCCTACGAGCAGTACTTC. It specifies CASSLWVGGSYEQYF.

The chain carries TRBV9 and TRBJ1-6; the D is unclear. V dropped 0 bases and J dropped 9 bases, with 19 bases sitting between them. CDR3 length equals 17 residues. CDR1 SGDLS and CDR2 YYNGEE come from the germline V gene. Written as DNA, the CDR3 is TGTGCCAGCAGCGTAGAATCAACGACGGAATCAGGTTCACCCCTCCACTTT. Its translation is CASSVESTTESGSPLHF.

The rearrangement uses TRBV5-4 and TRBJ1-1; D unresolved. The V and J ends lost 2 bases and 7 bases respectively, with 6 bases between them. Germline CDR1 reads SGHNT; CDR2 reads YYREEE (reference sequence). The CDR3 is 11 amino acids. The CDR3 nucleotides are TGTGCCAGCAGCTTAAACGGTGAAGCTTTCTTT. Protein sequence: CASSLNGEAFF.

V and J are TRBV10-2 and TRBJ1-2; 8 nucleotides align to TRBD1. The CDR3 spans 15 residues. The trim removed 6 bases at V and 2 bases at J, leaving 8 bases unmatched. CDR1 and CDR2 from the germline V gene are WSHSY and SAAADI. In nucleotides, the CDR3 is TGCGCCAGCAGCGATAGACGGACAGGGAACTATGGCTACACCTTC. This translates into CASSDRRTGNYGYTF.

This clone has a single count. As DNA, the CDR3 is TGTGCCAGCAGCCAAGTGGGGGCTGCCACTGAAGCTTTCTTT. It translates to CASSQVGAATEAFF. V is TRBV3-1 (or the pseudogene TRBV3-2) and J is TRBJ1-1; weak D call: TRBD1 (6 bases). The CDR3 sequence is 14 residues long. V was cut by 1 base and J by 4 bases, with 10 bases left in between. Germline V lookup: CDR1 LGHDT, CDR2 YNNKEL (reference sequence).

The genes are TRBV29-1 and TRBJ2-5, with TRBD2 matching 7 bases. The V and J ends lost 7 bases and 4 bases, in that order; junction bases with no gene match: 6. Germline loops: CDR1 SQVTM, CDR2 ANQGSEA. CDR3 length equals 12 residues. The CDR3 protein is CSGSSSGETQYF. Here the CDR3 DNA reads TGCAGCGGAAGCTCTAGCGGAGAGACCCAGTACTTC.

This sequence joins TRBV10-2 and TRBJ1-2; TRBD1 agrees at 10 bases. Trimming cost V 4 bases and J 3 bases; bases outside gene matches: 14. From germline, CDR1 is WSHSY and CDR2 SAAADI. The CDR3 totals 18 residues. This chain's CDR3 is CASSGQGDRGTGDYGYTF. For the CDR3, the DNA is TGCGCCAGCAGTGGGCAGGGGGACAGGGGAACGGGAGACTATGGCTACACCTTC.